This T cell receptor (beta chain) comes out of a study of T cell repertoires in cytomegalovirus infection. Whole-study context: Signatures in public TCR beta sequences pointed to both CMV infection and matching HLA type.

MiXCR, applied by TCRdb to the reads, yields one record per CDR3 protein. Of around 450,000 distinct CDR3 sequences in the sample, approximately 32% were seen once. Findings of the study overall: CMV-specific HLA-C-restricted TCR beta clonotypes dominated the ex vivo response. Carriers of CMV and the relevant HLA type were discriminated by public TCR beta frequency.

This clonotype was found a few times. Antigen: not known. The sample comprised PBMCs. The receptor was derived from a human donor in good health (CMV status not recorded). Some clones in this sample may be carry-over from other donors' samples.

The CDR3 region is CATSKWGSDGYTF. The CDR3 DNA reads as TGTGCCACCAGCAAATGGGGGAGCGATGGCTACACCTTC. This chain joins TRBV15 and TRBJ1-2; a weak D match, TRBD1 (5 bases). Trimming left V 4 bases short and J 6 bases short, with 12 bases between. The germline gives CDR1 LNHNV, CDR2 YYDKDF (reference sequence). There are 13 residues in the CDR3.